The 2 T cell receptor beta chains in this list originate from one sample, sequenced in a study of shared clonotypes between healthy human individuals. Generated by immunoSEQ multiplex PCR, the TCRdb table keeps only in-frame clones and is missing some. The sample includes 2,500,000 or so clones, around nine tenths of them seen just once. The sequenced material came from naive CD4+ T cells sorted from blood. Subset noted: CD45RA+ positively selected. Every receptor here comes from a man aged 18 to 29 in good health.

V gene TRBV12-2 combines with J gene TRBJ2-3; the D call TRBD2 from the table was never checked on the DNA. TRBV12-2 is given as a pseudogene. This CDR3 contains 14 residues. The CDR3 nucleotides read TGTGCAAGTCGCTCGACTAGCGGGGTCCCTACGCAGTATTTT. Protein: CASRSTSGVPTQYF.

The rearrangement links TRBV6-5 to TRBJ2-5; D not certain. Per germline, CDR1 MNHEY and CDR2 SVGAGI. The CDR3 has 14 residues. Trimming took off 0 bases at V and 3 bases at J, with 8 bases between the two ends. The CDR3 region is CASSYSIVEETQYF. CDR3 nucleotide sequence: TGTGCCAGCAGTTACTCGATCGTGGAAGAGACCCAGTACTTC.